These 3 T cell receptor beta chains share one sample of origin, sequenced in a study of identical twins. TCRdb independently ran MiXCR on the 5' RACE reads; one entry per CDR3 protein. The data contain about 810,000 distinct CDR3 sequences, about 12% of them singletons. This sample was shared with a second study, whose subject was yellow fever vaccine responses in identical twins.

Sequenced: PBMCs. The receptors shown here come from a woman aged 18-30 years in good health.

The chain combines TRBV7-9 with TRBJ1-4; D is uncertain. Germline-derived CDR1 and CDR2 are SEHNR and FQNEAQ (reference sequence). The CDR3 is made up of 15 amino acids. Trimming pared 1 base from V and 0 bases from J, leaving 6 bases between. DNA of the CDR3: TGTGCCAGCAGCTTAGGGACGACAACTAATGAAAAACTGTTTTTT. Its translation is CASSLGTTTNEKLFF. Variable domain in full (rest from reference TRBV7-9 and TRBJ1-4): DTGVSQNPRHKITKRGQNVTFRCDPISEHNRLYWYRQTLGQGPEFLTYFQNEAQLEKSRLLSDRFSAERPKGSFSTLEIQRTEQGDSAMYLCASSLGTTTNEKLFFGSGTQLSVL.

V is TRBV5-6 and J is TRBJ1-2, with D unresolved. The CDR3 contains 14 residues. From germline, CDR1 is SGHDT and CDR2 YYEEEE. Trimming left V 4 bases short and J 0 bases short, with 10 bases between. This chain's CDR3 is CASSLDLPNYGYTF. CDR3 nucleotide sequence: TGTGCCAGCAGCCTGGACCTTCCTAACTATGGCTACACCTTC.

This clonotype appeared many times. Its ends do not fully match the called genes, so a read error is possible. The rearrangement joins TRBV3-1 to TRBJ2-3; 9 bases match TRBD2. Germline V gene sequence: CDR1 LGHDT, CDR2 YNNKEL (reference sequence). This CDR3 contains 15 residues. CDR3 nucleotides: TGCGCCAGCAGCCAGACTAGCGGTAGCACAGATACGCAGTATTTT. This codes for CASSQTSGSTDTQYF.